This paragraph reports one T cell receptor beta chain. Its antigen remains unidentified. Time point denoted: baseline pretreatment blood. Documented treatment: 15 Gy SBRT to primary tumor, nephrectomy 4 weeks later. The CDR3 spans 13 residues. The ends were cut back, 3 bases at V and 10 bases at J, with 10 bases in the middle. Per the germline V gene, CDR1 is SNHLY and CDR2 is FYNNEI. The entry originates in a study of radiation and T cells in renal cell carcinoma. General study results and limits: No pretreatment tumor biopsies were available for baseline clonotypes.

The repertoire was sequenced with immunoSEQ multiplex PCR; TCRdb's copy has only in-frame clones and lacks some. The profile shows 130,000 or so clones, more than 70% of them singletons. The sequence was obtained from a woman between 50 and 59 years old with renal cell carcinoma. V gene TRBV2 combines with J gene TRBJ1-6, with D possibly matching TRBD1 (5 bases). The source material was blood, sampled from a patient whose treatment included radiotherapy and nephrectomy. The CDR3 DNA is TGTGCCAGCAGTGATAGTTGGGACTCACCCCTCCACTTT. Residues: CASSDSWDSPLHF.